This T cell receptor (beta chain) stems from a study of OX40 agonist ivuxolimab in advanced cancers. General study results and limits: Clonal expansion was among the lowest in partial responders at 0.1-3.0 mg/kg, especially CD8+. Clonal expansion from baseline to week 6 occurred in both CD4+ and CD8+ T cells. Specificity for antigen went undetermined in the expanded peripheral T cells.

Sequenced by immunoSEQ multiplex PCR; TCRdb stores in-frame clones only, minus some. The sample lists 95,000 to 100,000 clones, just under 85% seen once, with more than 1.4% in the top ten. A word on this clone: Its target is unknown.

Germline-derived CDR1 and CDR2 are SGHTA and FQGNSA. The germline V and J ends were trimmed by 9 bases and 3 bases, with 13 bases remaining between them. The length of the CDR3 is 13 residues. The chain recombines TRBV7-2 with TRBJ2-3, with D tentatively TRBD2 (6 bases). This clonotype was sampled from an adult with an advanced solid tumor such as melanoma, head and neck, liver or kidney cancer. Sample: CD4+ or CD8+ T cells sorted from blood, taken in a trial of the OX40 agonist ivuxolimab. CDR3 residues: CASSGEPTDTQYF. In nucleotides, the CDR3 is TGTGCCAGTTCGGGGGAGCCAACAGATACGCAGTATTTT.